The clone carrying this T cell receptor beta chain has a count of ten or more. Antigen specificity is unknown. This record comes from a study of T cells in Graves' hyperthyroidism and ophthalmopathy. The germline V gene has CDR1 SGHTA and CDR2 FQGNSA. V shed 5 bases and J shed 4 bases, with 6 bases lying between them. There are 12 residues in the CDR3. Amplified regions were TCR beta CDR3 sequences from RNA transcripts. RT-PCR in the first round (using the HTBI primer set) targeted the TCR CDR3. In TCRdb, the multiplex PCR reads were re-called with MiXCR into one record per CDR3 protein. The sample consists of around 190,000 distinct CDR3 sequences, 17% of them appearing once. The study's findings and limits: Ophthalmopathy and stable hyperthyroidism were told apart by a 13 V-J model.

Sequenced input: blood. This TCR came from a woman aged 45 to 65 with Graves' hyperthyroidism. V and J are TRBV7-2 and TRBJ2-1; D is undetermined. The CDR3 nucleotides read TGTGCCAGCAGCGGAGCTTACAATGAGCAGTTCTTC. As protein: CASSGAYNEQFF.